The following is a T cell receptor beta chain sequence with its context. The target antigen is unknown. This sample is drawn from a study of Ad26.COV2.S vaccination and SARS-CoV-2 variants. Looking at the study overall: Of the COV1001 trial arms, the Ad26.COV2.S arm included the donor. Findings and caveats of the study: Vaccine and placebo recipients had comparable breadth of non-spike TCRs.

Clones were read by immunoSEQ multiplex PCR, and TCRdb kept only the in-frame ones, dropping some. Of more than 400,000 clones listed, 90% are singletons. Looked up from germline, CDR1 is LNHDA and CDR2 is SQIVND (reference sequence). The trim removed 5 bases at V and 6 bases at J, leaving 7 bases unmatched. The CDR3 has 14 amino acids. Treatment described: about 20 received Ad26.COV2.S at low or high dose, single or two shots; 5 received placebo; per-sample allocation not given. It was on day 63 after the first vaccine or placebo injection that samples were taken. An Ad26 vector expressing Wuhan-strain SARS-CoV-2 spike constituted the vaccine.

Sequenced material: peripheral blood, taken in a trial of Ad26.COV2.S vaccine versus placebo. The rearrangement uses TRBV19 and TRBJ2-1, with 7 positions matching TRBD2. The receptor comes from a person between 18 and 65 years old who received the Ad26.COV2.S COVID-19 vaccine or a placebo. In DNA form, the CDR3 reads TGTGCCAGTAGTTCCCGACTAGCACCCAATGAGCAGTTCTTC. Protein sequence: CASSSRLAPNEQFF.